This T cell receptor (beta chain) was profiled in a study of neurological immune-mediated disorders (dated by TCRdb to about 2019). With regard to the full study: The study compared peripheral blood TCR-beta repertoires of HTLV-I-associated myelopathy (HAM/TSP) patients, multiple sclerosis patients and healthy controls using UMI-based sequencing. Of the approximately 70 subjects in the cohort, around 14 were HAM/TSP patients, some 34 were multiple sclerosis patients, and some 20 were healthy controls. Alongside PBMC samples, the set of 106 TCR-beta libraries contained longitudinal samples, technical triplicates, and paired CD4+ and CD8+ T-cell subsets that had been sorted. Study-wide conclusions, independent of this receptor: TCR clonal expansion was greatest in HAM/TSP patients and smallest in MS patients, who ranked below even healthy controls. Across subjects, expanded clones never shared an identical CDR3 amino acid sequence, which suggests that the TCR-beta repertoires in every group were private.

Unsorted PBMC libraries were generated from 2 million PBMCs stored in RNAlater at -80 °C until RNA extraction. Peripheral blood was subjected to Ficoll-Hypaque density gradient centrifugation to isolate PBMCs, which were then cryopreserved in liquid nitrogen. This clonotype was seen repeatedly, ten times or more. Its binding antigen is unknown. No quality values exist for individual bases; no much larger clone is one base distant. cDNA was synthesized by template-switch 5'RACE using a primer with a 10-nucleotide random unique molecular identifier that tagged each TCR transcript. Over 180 million TCR-beta sequences, covering 15-18 subjects, were produced in each sequencing run. The RNeasy kit was used to extract total RNA. Using the KAPA Real-time Library Amplification kit, TCR-beta VDJ regions were amplified with primers for the TCR constant region and the 5'RACE anchor. A first PCR added sample indexes and Illumina adaptors, and a second PCR then raised library yield. The roughly 650 bp TCR product was size-selected on a 2% E-gel SizeSelection system after Ampure bead purification. Library quality was checked on a Bioanalyzer, concentration was measured with Qubit, and libraries were quantified with the Kapa Library Quantification kit before pooling. Libraries were sequenced paired-end 2 x 150 bp on an Illumina HiSeq 2500. To increase sequence diversity, about 24-32% phiX was spiked into each library pool. The published analysis was carried out like this. Quality-filtered reads were processed with the UMI-based MiGEC pipeline, and over 75% of raw TCR sequences were removed by the MiGEC pipeline during error correction. IMGT germline references were used for alignment of VDJ genes, and clonotypes were defined by a unique CDR3 amino acid sequence together with V-J genes. Clonal expansion, Shannon diversity and CDR3 relatedness were evaluated with VDJtools (CalcPairwiseDistances, ClusterSamples), while phylogenetic trees were built in CLCbio workbench. Expanded clones were defined as having at least 8 unique UMIs, based on coefficient-of-variation modelling across technical triplicates. Using fastp trimming at Q25 and MiXCR clonotype assembly, TCRdb reanalyzed the public sequencing data and kept in-frame beta chains. CDR3 protein duplicates are merged, each entry listing the most common genes and DNA. TCRdb, rather than the study authors, made the V and J calls. This sample holds tens of thousands of distinct CDR3 sequences; over 9.5% were observed only once. The ten largest clones represent roughly 20% of the sample.

This sequence was found in a woman aged 60-75 years with HTLV-1-associated myelopathy (HAM/TSP). The specimen was PBMCs.

The CDR3 region: CSARSMAPDTQYF. At the DNA level, the sequence is TGCAGTGCTAGGTCCATGGCGCCAGATACGCAGTATTTT. This chain is built from TRBV20-1 and TRBJ2-3; no D gene call is confident. At the junction V is shortened by 3 bases and J by 4 bases, with 11 bases in between. Counted from cysteine to phenylalanine, this CDR3 has 13 amino acids. Left in the record is the CDR3 DNA by itself, 39 bases read in frame from the first base. According to the germline V gene (reference sequence), CDR1 reads DFQATT and CDR2 reads SNEGSKA.